This T cell receptor (beta chain) was identified during a study of blood T cell repertoires in COVID-19 (dated by TCRdb to about 2020). At the level of the whole study: Samples covering the acute and convalescent phases of COVID-19 were provided by collaborators in the United States, Italy and Spain. The prospective study material was composed of cDNA or gDNA derived from T cells, B-cell-depleted T cells, or PBMCs. The dataset comprised deeply sampled blood TCRbeta repertoires from subjects exposed to, actively infected with, or recovered from COVID-19. A freely available public database, intended as a resource for researchers studying the immune response to SARS-CoV-2, is where the repertoires were released. The samples were drawn from two sources: the first 160 participants of the ongoing ImmuneRACE study, and 1,200 or so subjects contributed by 6 global collaborators. Sample metadata almost always included a de-identified subject ID, COVID-19 status, age in years and sex. Where available, HLA class I and class II types were taken from metadata supplied by the sample provider and were not determined by assay-based typing.

Overall study results and their limits: Clinical and demographic metadata were provided uncurated, with the amount varying by source and participant.

This clone was found once. The target of this receptor is not known. No base-level quality is on record; no much larger clone is a single base apart. Relative to germline, V is missing 1 base and J is missing 7 bases, with 4 bases of the junction outside any gene match. Reading the germline V gene gives CDR1 LGHNT and CDR2 FRNRAP. Inclusive of the bounding cysteine and phenylalanine, the CDR3 is 14 residues long. Only the CDR3 region is kept as DNA, spanning 42 bases read in frame from base 1. Collaborating institutions collected whole blood in K2EDTA tubes following their own protocols. For TCRbeta analysis, collaborators shipped samples in one of three forms: frozen whole blood, isolated PBMCs, or DNA extracted from either of those sample types. TCRbeta CDR3 regions were amplified from genomic DNA by means of the immunoSEQ Assay, a bias-controlled multiplex PCR. Per the authors' processing: Nucleated cell counts per sample were estimated from amplification of reference gene primers within the assay. Sequence reads were collapsed and filtered to measure the absolute abundance of every unique TCRbeta CDR3 rearrangement. Productive Simpson clonality was computed per sample as the square root of Simpson's diversity index over productive rearrangements. Held by TCRdb, this immuneACCESS table contains in-frame sequences only and omits some clones. Under half of the omission traces to an unresolved V gene where checked; the cause of the rest is unknown. The V and J calls and clone size are taken from that table; D and trimming were inferred from the DNA. The sample profile shows 100,000 or so clones; around 90% of them were found once. The biggest ten clones account for about 6% of the sample.

The sequence joins TRBV12-5 to TRBJ1-2, and TRBD1 matches 9 of the central bases. Sequenced: peripheral blood. This receptor was obtained from a woman aged 55-75 years with acute or convalescent COVID-19. The encoded CDR3 is CASGLAQGAGGYTF. The DNA sequence follows: TGTGCTAGTGGTTTGGCACAGGGGGCAGGTGGCTACACCTTC.